These T cell receptor beta chains were read from a single sample in a study of beta chain features in type 1 diabetes. Using immunoSEQ multiplex PCR, the repertoire was profiled, and TCRdb retains in-frame clones only, with some absent. The sample comprises 110,000 to 150,000 clones, 9.2% of which are singletons, and roughly 0.74% rests with the top ten. Source material: central memory CD4+ T cells from blood. These TCRs come from a man younger than 35 in good health. Each CDR3 is given with its conserved first and last residue. The order of the fields is J gene, V gene, D gene, CDR3 protein. A D gene is named only where the DNA matches it firmly.

J: TRBJ2-2
V: TRBV18
D: TRBD2
CDR3: CASSRTSGRNTGELFF

J: TRBJ1-1
V: TRBV2
D: -
CDR3: CASSTRGTEAFF

J: TRBJ2-2
V: TRBV29-1
D: TRBD1
CDR3: CSAGQGNTGELFF

J: TRBJ2-5
V: TRBV2
D: -
CDR3: CASSGPGRKTQYF

J: TRBJ2-7
V: TRBV19
D: TRBD1
CDR3: CASSILHRGQTYEQYF

J: TRBJ2-3
V: TRBV5-4
D: TRBD2
CDR3: CASSLRGTSSTDTQYF

J: TRBJ2-7
V: TRBV7-2
D: -
CDR3: CASSFGQPGSYEQYF

J: -
V: TRBV6-5
D: TRBD1
CDR3: CASSYSHRGIYEQYF

J: TRBJ2-5
V: TRBV29-1
D: -
CDR3: CSVEEYQETQYF

J: TRBJ2-7
V: TRBV14
D: -
CDR3: CASSPGYSRSEQYF

J: TRBJ1-2
V: TRBV2
D: -
CDR3: CATQRDTNYGYTF

J: TRBJ2-1
V: TRBV5-1
D: TRBD1
CDR3: CASSPGQGSVNEQFF

J: TRBJ2-5
V: TRBV9
D: -
CDR3: CASSHGGGNQETQYF

J: TRBJ2-3
V: TRBV5-1
D: TRBD2
CDR3: CASSFRLAGGLNTDTQYF

J: TRBJ1-3
V: TRBV5-1
D: -
CDR3: CASSWTDGVSGNTIYF

J: TRBJ2-5
V: TRBV14
D: -
CDR3: CASSQAPFSGGETQYF

J: TRBJ1-1
V: TRBV10-3
D: -
CDR3: CAVAQGMNTEAFF

J: TRBJ2-3
V: TRBV2
D: -
CDR3: CASSVSGGYTDTQYF

J: TRBJ1-2
V: TRBV5-4
D: -
CDR3: CASSQERSGDGYTF

J: TRBJ1-5
V: TRBV18
D: TRBD1
CDR3: CASSPRTGDVLGQPQHF

J: TRBJ1-1
V: TRBV6-1
D: -
CDR3: CASSELGAGEAFF

J: TRBJ2-3
V: TRBV7-3
D: TRBD2
CDR3: CASSLRGGAGDTQYF

J: TRBJ2-5
V: TRBV11-2
D: TRBD2
CDR3: CASSPGLAGGPFNF

J: TRBJ2-3
V: TRBV11-1
D: -
CDR3: CASSFETGGSTQYF

J: TRBJ1-1
V: TRBV5-6
D: -
CDR3: CASSSSVPEAFF

J: TRBJ2-1
V: TRBV6-5
D: -
CDR3: CASSNRDSSYNEQFF

J: TRBJ2-1
V: TRBV19
D: -
CDR3: CASKGRRAGYYNEQFF

J: TRBJ1-2
V: TRBV29-1
D: TRBD1
CDR3: CSVLSAGQGFSYGYTF

J: TRBJ2-1
V: TRBV11-3
D: -
CDR3: CASSLGIGTPDNEQFF

J: TRBJ2-2
V: TRBV5-1
D: -
CDR3: CASSLGQGNGELFF

J: TRBJ1-5
V: TRBV2
D: -
CDR3: CASTVGGFPDQPQHF

J: TRBJ1-6
V: TRBV5-1
D: -
CDR3: CASSLGARESPLHF

J: TRBJ2-5
V: TRBV6-1
D: -
CDR3: CASRRDMGQEAQYF

J: TRBJ2-1
V: TRBV5-1
D: TRBD1
CDR3: CASGTTGDNEQFF

J: TRBJ2-7
V: TRBV7-9
D: -
CDR3: CASSLAGIDYEQYF

J: TRBJ2-1
V: TRBV9
D: TRBD2
CDR3: CASSEASGGVEFF

J: TRBJ2-1
V: TRBV4-3
D: TRBD2
CDR3: CASSQDWAGGYNEQFF

J: TRBJ1-5
V: TRBV9
D: -
CDR3: CASSETGFGRPQHF

J: TRBJ1-1
V: TRBV5-1
D: -
CDR3: CASSFLAGGETEAFF

J: TRBJ2-3
V: TRBV4-2
D: TRBD2
CDR3: CASSQLSGGGTDTQYF

J: TRBJ1-2
V: TRBV6-5
D: -
CDR3: CASSSEAGYTF

J: TRBJ2-5
V: TRBV5-1
D: -
CDR3: CASSLDYQETQYF

J: TRBJ2-7
V: TRBV18
D: TRBD1
CDR3: CASSPRTGGTYEQYF

J: TRBJ2-3
V: TRBV30
D: -
CDR3: CAWSPPGVADTQYF

J: TRBJ2-1
V: TRBV5-4
D: TRBD2
CDR3: CASSLMTSGDSSYNEQFF

J: TRBJ1-3
V: TRBV7-2
D: -
CDR3: CASGASGNTIYF

J: TRBJ1-1
V: TRBV4-3
D: -
CDR3: CASSQENMNTEAFF

J: TRBJ2-5
V: TRBV2
D: TRBD1
CDR3: CASKVRDRGFQETQYF

J: TRBJ2-3
V: TRBV10-3
D: TRBD2
CDR3: CAYGTSGVTDTQYF

J: TRBJ1-4
V: TRBV18
D: -
CDR3: CASSRGENEKLFF

J: TRBJ1-6
V: TRBV18
D: TRBD1
CDR3: CASSPTGNNSPLHF

J: TRBJ2-7
V: TRBV7-6
D: -
CDR3: CASGANRANEQYF

J: TRBJ1-5
V: TRBV5-6
D: -
CDR3: CASSFRGLVQPQHF

J: TRBJ1-2
V: TRBV30
D: -
CDR3: CAWSDIQGLYTF

J: TRBJ2-1
V: TRBV19
D: -
CDR3: CASRSTRRSDEQFF

J: TRBJ1-5
V: TRBV18
D: -
CDR3: CASSTDSNQPQHF

J: TRBJ2-1
V: TRBV30
D: TRBD2
CDR3: CAWRGLAGESSYNEQFF

J: TRBJ2-3
V: TRBV30
D: -
CDR3: CAWGKGASTDTQYF